Below are 5 T cell receptor beta chains sequenced from a single sample in a study of OX40 agonist ivuxolimab in advanced cancers. The method was the immunoSEQ multiplex PCR assay. As stored in TCRdb, this immuneACCESS dataset retains in-frame rearrangements with V and J assigned. A fraction of the clones does not appear; measured against another copy, unresolved V genes explain less than half of the discrepancy, and the remainder lacks a known reason. This sample lists approximately 70,000 clones; about 83% were detected once. In total, the top ten clones hold 6.9% of the sample. The sample in question was CD4+ or CD8+ T cells sorted from blood, obtained in a trial of the OX40 agonist ivuxolimab. All receptors come from an adult with an advanced solid tumor such as melanoma, head and neck, liver or kidney cancer.

The gene calls are TRBV28 and TRBJ2-2; D possibly corresponds to TRBD2 (6 bases). Germline assignment: CDR1 MDHEN and CDR2 SYDVKM. This CDR3 has 15 amino acids. V was cut by 4 bases and J by 3 bases, with 12 bases left in between. DNA of the CDR3: TGTGCCAGCAGTTCTCCTTGGGGGGACACCGGGGAGCTGTTTTTT. Protein: CASSSPWGDTGELFF.

The chain's CDR3 is CASRRTGDNQPQHF. CDR3 in DNA: TGTGCCAGCAGGAGGACAGGGGACAATCAGCCCCAGCATTTT. This rearrangement joins TRBV6-1 to TRBJ1-5; TRBD1 aligns across 9 bases. J was trimmed by 3 bases and V by 6 bases; bases with no gene match: 3. This CDR3 is 14 amino acids long. CDR1 is MNHNS, CDR2 SASEGT, per germline.

This clone was counted a single time. The genes are TRBV28 and TRBJ2-5; D ambiguous. The CDR3 runs 11 residues. Per germline, CDR1 MDHEN and CDR2 SYDVKM. V was pared by 4 bases and J by 3 bases, with 3 bases between. The CDR3, as DNA: TGTGCCAGCAGTTCTGAAGAGACCCAGTACTTC. The encoded protein is CASSSEETQYF. The full variable domain, with the rest looked up from reference TRBV28 and TRBJ2-5, is DVKVTQSSRYLVKRTGEKVFLECVQDMDHENMFWYRQDPGLGLRLIYFSYDVKMKEKGDIPEGYSVSREKKERFSLILESASTNQTSMYLCASSSEETQYFGPGTRLLVL.

V usage is TRBV30 and J usage is TRBJ1-3, with D possibly being TRBD1 (5 bases). Per the germline V gene, CDR1 is GTSNPN and CDR2 is SVGIG (reference sequence). This CDR3 is 13 amino acids long. Trimming removed 2 bases from V and 2 bases from J, with 7 bases in between. The CDR3 bases are TGTGCCTGGAGTAAAGGGGCTGGAAACACCATATATTTT. Amino acids: CAWSKGAGNTIYF.

This chain uses TRBV14 with TRBJ1-2; 7 nucleotides match TRBD1. The V gene's germline CDR1 is SGHDN and CDR2 FVKESK. V trimming: 3 bases; J trimming: 8 bases; junction bases outside the gene matches: 18. This CDR3 spans 17 amino acids. CDR3 nucleotides: TGTGCCAGCAGCCATCTTACCGTTCGAGGGGGCTTTCGCGGCTACACCTTC. Encoded protein: CASSHLTVRGGFRGYTF.